These 23 T cell receptor beta chains originate from one sample sequenced in a study of blood T cell repertoires in COVID-19 (dated by TCRdb to the early 2020s). Preparation of the library involved the immunoSEQ multiplex PCR assay. TCRdb took this table from immuneACCESS and kept in-frame rearrangements with V and J called. Such tables lack part of the clones; where checked against another copy, unresolved V genes explain under half of the gap, and the rest is unexplained. Within this sample are around 130,000 clones, with approximately 88% of them counted one time only. The top ten hold 2% to 2.5% of the sample. The sequenced sample was peripheral blood. These receptors came from a man aged 70-80 years with active COVID-19.

The chain combines TRBV7-2 with TRBJ2-7, with a weak D call TRBD1 (5 bases). Germline V gives CDR1 SGHTA, CDR2 FQGNSA. This CDR3 spans 13 amino acids. With 1 base removed from V and 6 bases from J, the gap between germline ends came to 10 bases. The CDR3 is CASSLERGSEQYF. In DNA form, the CDR3 reads TGTGCCAGCAGCTTAGAAAGGGGATCCGAGCAGTACTTC.

The rearrangement joins TRBV2 to TRBJ2-2; D might be TRBD1 (6 bases). Trimming left V 8 bases short and J 0 bases short, with 16 bases between. The CDR3 length is 16 residues. Per the germline V gene, CDR1 is SNHLY and CDR2 is FYNNEI. The CDR3 DNA reads TGTGCCAGCTTTTATGGGGACAACTCGAACACCGGGGAGCTGTTTTTT. As protein: CASFYGDNSNTGELFF.

V usage is TRBV5-6 and J usage is TRBJ2-3; 7 bases are a match to TRBD1. There are 16 residues in the CDR3. V lost 4 bases to trimming and J lost 5 bases; unmatched junction nucleotides: 13. Germline CDR1 reads SGHDT; CDR2 reads YYEEEE. In DNA, the CDR3 is TGTGCCAGCAGCCCGCTGTCGGCAGGGGGAGTAGATACGCAGTATTTT. Translating gives CASSPLSAGGVDTQYF. Combining the CDR3 with reference TRBV5-6 and TRBJ2-3 gives the whole variable domain DAGVTQSPTHLIKTRGQQVTLRCSPKSGHDTVSWYQQALGQGPQFIFQYYEEEERQRGNFPDRFSGHQFPNYSSELNVNALLLGDSALYLCASSPLSAGGVDTQYFGPGTRLTVL.

In its sample, this clone was seen once. This chain uses TRBV19 with TRBJ1-5; 7 bases are shared with TRBD1. Germline CDR1 reads LNHDA; CDR2 reads SQIVND (reference sequence). V lost 7 bases and J lost 5; bases outside the gene matches: 5. The CDR3 consists of 13 residues. CDR3 region: CASTLDRDQPQHF. The CDR3 region has the DNA TGTGCCAGTACCCTCGACAGGGATCAGCCCCAGCATTTT. Full variable domain (outside the CDR3, taken from reference TRBV19 and TRBJ1-5): DGGITQSPKYLFRKEGQNVTLSCEQNLNHDAMYWYRQDPGQGLRLIYYSQIVNDFQKGDIAEGYSVSREKKESFPLTVTSAQKNPTAFYLCASTLDRDQPQHFGDGTRLSIL.

As DNA, the CDR3 is TGTGCCGCGGGGGGAGCGTCCCCAGATACGCAGTATTTT. Residues: CAAGGASPDTQYF. The chain has TRBV10-3 and TRBJ2-3, with 8 bases aligning to TRBD2. CDR1 and CDR2 (germline): ENHRY, SYGVKD. V was pared by 11 bases and J by 4 bases, with 8 bases of the junction left unmatched. This CDR3 region has 13 residues.

V and J are TRBV30 and TRBJ1-6; 7 bases match TRBD1. The CDR3 consists of 18 residues. CDR1 GTSNPN and CDR2 SVGIG come from the germline V gene (reference sequence). V lost 1 base and J lost 0; bases outside the gene matches: 9. The CDR3 is CAWSAAGTAFSYNSPLHF. The DNA of the CDR3 is TGTGCCTGGAGTGCAGCCGGGACAGCCTTCTCCTATAATTCACCCCTCCACTTT.

The chain combines TRBV6-5 with TRBJ2-5; 7 positions match TRBD2. The CDR3 has 15 residues. The germline V gene encodes CDR1 MNHEY and CDR2 SVGAGI. J lost 1 base, V lost 2 bases, and 4 bases had no gene match. CDR3 amino acids: CASSYLSGVQETQYF. The CDR3 nucleotides are TGTGCCAGCAGTTACCTGAGCGGGGTCCAAGAGACCCAGTACTTC.

This clone has a single count. The chain joins TRBV19 to TRBJ1-2, with TRBD1 as a possible D gene (5 bases). The germline V gene has CDR1 LNHDA and CDR2 SQIVND (reference sequence). The CDR3 consists of 15 residues. Trimming pared 5 bases from V and 1 base from J, leaving 14 bases between. CDR3 coding DNA: TGTGCCAGTAGTTCACGACAGTCCCTTAACTATGGCTACACCTTC. Translation gives CASSSRQSLNYGYTF.

About this clone: Mismatch with germline at one junction end may stem from a read error. This same CDR3 is encoded by further DNA sequences in the sample. V is TRBV28 and J is TRBJ1-2, with 9 positions matching TRBD1. The germline V gene encodes CDR1 MDHEN and CDR2 SYDVKM. The length of the CDR3 is 14 residues. CDR3 loop: CASSLIQGAYGYTF. The CDR3 region has the DNA TGCGCCAGCAGTTTGATACAGGGGGCTTATGGCTACACCTTC.

This rearrangement joins TRBV5-1 to TRBJ2-1; D is possibly TRBD2 (6 bases). Germline CDR1 is SGHRS and CDR2 is YFSETQ. V was clipped by 2 bases and J by 15 bases, with 15 bases between them. The CDR3 is made up of 12 amino acids. Here the CDR3 reads CASSFNRDSLFF. The CDR3 DNA is TGCGCCAGCAGCTTTAACCGGGACTCTCTGTTCTTC.

V gene TRBV9 combines with J gene TRBJ2-3, with 8 bases identical to TRBD2. CDR1 SGDLS and CDR2 YYNGEE come from the germline V gene. J was trimmed by 2 bases and V by 4 bases; bases with no gene match: 9. CDR3 length equals 16 residues. CDR3 in DNA: TGTGCCAGCAGCCTGCGGGGGGTACCAGACACAGATACGCAGTATTTT. It yields the protein CASSLRGVPDTDTQYF.

The chain links TRBV9 to TRBJ2-2; 8 bases agree with TRBD2. The CDR3 has 16 amino acids. CDR1 is SGDLS, CDR2 YYNGEE, per germline. Losses at the gene ends were 4 bases for V and 4 bases for J; bases not matched to a gene: 9. The CDR3 protein is CASSPRARGGTGELFF. The CDR3 region has the DNA TGTGCCAGCAGCCCTAGGGCTCGGGGGGGCACCGGGGAGCTGTTTTTT.

The chain combines TRBV7-6 with TRBJ1-1, with TRBD1 as a possible D gene (6 bases). Per germline, CDR1 SGHVS and CDR2 FNYEAQ. The CDR3 totals 15 residues. Trimming removed 5 bases from V and 0 bases from J, with 13 bases in between. DNA of the CDR3: TGTGCCAGCAGCCCCGGACAGAAACTGAACACTGAAGCTTTCTTT. This gives the protein CASSPGQKLNTEAFF.

This chain connects TRBV4-1 to TRBJ2-3; 12 positions match TRBD2. The CDR3 has 17 amino acids. Germline V gene sequence: CDR1 MGHRA, CDR2 YSYEKL. J was trimmed by 3 bases and V by 0 bases; bases with no gene match: 4. The CDR3 protein is CASSQDRTSGATDTQYF. As DNA, the CDR3 is TGCGCCAGCAGCCAAGACCGGACTAGCGGGGCGACAGATACGCAGTATTTT.

The sample holds one count of this clone. The DNA for the CDR3 is TGTGCCAGCAGTGAAGTCCATTATGAGCAGCCCCAGCATTTT. Amino acid sequence: CASSEVHYEQPQHF. V usage is TRBV6-1 and J usage is TRBJ1-5; D gene uncertain. Germline values: CDR1 MNHNS, CDR2 SASEGT. Trimming pared 1 base from V and 7 bases from J, leaving 11 bases between. The CDR3 totals 14 residues.

The chain is built from TRBV11-2 and TRBJ2-1; TRBD2 agrees at 7 bases. With 4 bases clipped from V and 0 bases from J, the junction kept 12 bases outside the gene matches. The germline CDR1 and CDR2 sequences are SGHAT and FQNNGV. This CDR3 region has 18 residues. CDR3 DNA: TGTGCCAGCAGCTCTTACGAGACTAGCCTCAACTCCTACAATGAGCAGTTCTTC. Protein product: CASSSYETSLNSYNEQFF. The entire variable domain, with the rest obtained from reference TRBV11-2 and TRBJ2-1, is as follows: EAGVAQSPRYKIIEKRQSVAFWCNPISGHATLYWYQQILGQGPKLLIQFQNNGVVDDSQLPKDRFSAERLKGVDSTLKIQPAKLEDSAVYLCASSSYETSLNSYNEQFFGPGTRLTVL.

The V and J genes are TRBV5-1 and TRBJ1-2; 8 bases map to TRBD1. This CDR3 is 16 amino acids long. Germline CDR1 reads SGHRS; CDR2 reads YFSETQ. After removal of 1 base from V and 8 bases from J, the junction contained 13 bases not matched to a gene. The CDR3 reads CASSLPQTGEGRGYTF. CDR3 sequence (DNA): TGCGCCAGCAGCTTGCCCCAGACAGGGGAGGGAAGGGGCTACACCTTC.

V gene TRBV9 combines with J gene TRBJ1-1, with 7 bases identical to TRBD1. Germline CDR1 SGDLS, CDR2 YYNGEE. This CDR3 region has 12 residues. The V and J ends lost 4 bases and 4 bases, in that order; junction bases with no gene match: 1. CDR3 protein: CASSQGGTEAFF. The CDR3, as DNA: TGTGCCAGCAGCCAGGGGGGCACTGAAGCTTTCTTT.

This clone has just one count. The chain has TRBV5-4 and TRBJ1-3, with TRBD1 identical over 8 bases. V shed 3 bases and J 0 bases; nucleotides not matched to a gene: 5. The CDR3 spans 16 residues. Germline CDR1 is SGHNT and CDR2 is YYREEE (reference sequence). The DNA for the CDR3 is TGTGCCAGCAGCTCCACCGGGACAGGCTCTGGAAACACCATATATTTT. It codes for CASSSTGTGSGNTIYF. Supplemented by reference TRBV5-4 and TRBJ1-3, the full variable domain reads ETGVTQSPTHLIKTRGQQVTLRCSSQSGHNTVSWYQQALGQGPQFIFQYYREEENGRGNFPPRFSGLQFPNYSSELNVNALELDDSALYLCASSSTGTGSGNTIYFGEGSWLTVV.

In DNA form, the CDR3 reads TGTGCCAGCAGTACGCTCCGGGACTATGGCTACACCTTC. Its protein product is CASSTLRDYGYTF. J is TRBJ1-2 and V is TRBV2, with unresolved D. This CDR3 spans 13 amino acids. The V gene lost 5 bases and the J gene lost 3 bases, with 10 bases spanning the gap. Per germline, CDR1 SNHLY and CDR2 FYNNEI.

The J gene is TRBJ2-4, the V gene TRBV27; 7 positions agree with TRBD2. Trimming cost V 5 bases and J 9 bases; bases outside gene matches: 7. Germline V gene lookup returns CDR1 MNHEY and CDR2 SMNVEV (reference sequence). The CDR3 sequence is 13 residues long. CDR3 DNA: TGTGCCAGCAGTCCCCGGGGAGGGGCCATTCAGTACTTC. Its translation is CASSPRGGAIQYF.

The chain combines TRBV7-9 with TRBJ1-1; 10 bases fit TRBD1. Germline V gives CDR1 SEHNR, CDR2 FQNEAQ (reference sequence). CDR3 size: 14 residues. J lost 4 bases, V lost 5 bases, and 4 bases had no gene match. Here the CDR3 reads CASSDRQGATEAFF. The CDR3 bases are TGTGCCAGCAGCGACAGACAGGGGGCCACTGAAGCTTTCTTT.

The genes are TRBV28 and TRBJ2-5; 8 bases fit TRBD2. Germline trimming cut 4 bases from V and 4 bases from J; bases unmatched to any gene: 11. The CDR3 has 16 amino acids. Germline assignment: CDR1 MDHEN and CDR2 SYDVKM. CDR3 DNA: TGTGCCAGCAGTTCCCCCCGGGAGCGGGAGATAGAGACCCAGTACTTC. It codes for CASSSPREREIETQYF.